Described below is a single TCR beta chain sequence and its context. This clonotype turned up a few times. The clone's antigen remains unknown. No quality values exist for individual bases; no much larger clone is one base distant. Libraries were built with RT-PCR. Data came from an Illumina HiSeq 2500. TCRdb ran its own pipeline on the public reads, namely fastp trimming at Q25 and MiXCR clone calling, and kept in-frame beta chains. Each CDR3 protein gets just one entry, which takes the most common genes and DNA from the rows behind it. Present in this sample are approximately 490,000 distinct CDR3 sequences, around 7.7% of which were seen just once. The top ten hold less than 15% of the sample. The data were obtained in a study of response to subunit inactivated influenza vaccine (dated by TCRdb to the late 2010s). About the study as a whole: Deep quantitative T cell receptor repertoire profiling was used in the study to track responses to a trivalent subunit inactivated influenza vaccine.

The CDR3 runs 11 residues from the cysteine to the phenylalanine. The only DNA kept is the CDR3, 33 bases in frame from the first base. Sequences SGHTA (CDR1) and FQGNSA (CDR2) are obtained from the germline V gene. V and J are truncated by 1 base and 5 bases respectively, leaving an intervening sequence of 2 bases. On the study overall, not on this receptor specifically: The authors suggested that each seasonal influenza vaccination may recruit only a limited number of new T cells.

The chain employs TRBV7-2 and TRBJ1-2; there is no confident call for the D gene. This specimen was PBMCs from blood, taken less than 25 months after vaccination. This sequence was found in a man in his fifties or sixties who received an inactivated influenza vaccine. Donor details come from another sample of the same person, matched by shared clones. Here is the DNA: TGTGCCAGCAGCTTAGAGTATGGCTACACCTTC. This encodes CASSLEYGYTF.